These 8 T cell receptor beta chains originate from one sample sequenced in a study of T cell changes during pregnancy in multiple sclerosis. The table came from immunoSEQ multiplex PCR; TCRdb's copy has only in-frame clones and leaves some out. In the table there are about 75,000 clones, around 90% of which are singletons. Here the sequenced sample was peripheral blood, taken in the first trimester of pregnancy. The receptor source for this set is a female donor in good health, enrolled as a control in a pregnancy study.

The chain uses TRBV5-6 and TRBJ1-3, with TRBD1 matching 7 bases. The CDR3 loop spans 15 amino acids. J gave up 3 bases and V 3 bases, and 6 bases lay outside the gene matches. CDR1 is SGHDT, CDR2 YYEEEE, per germline. CDR3 nucleotides: TGTGCCAGCAGCTCCGGGACAGACCTTGGAAACACCATATATTTT. Translation: CASSSGTDLGNTIYF.

The J gene is TRBJ1-2, the V gene TRBV6-5; D remains ambiguous. This CDR3 is built from 14 residues. Trimming removed 4 bases from V and 2 bases from J, with 11 bases in between. Germline V gene data show CDR1 as MNHEY and CDR2 as SVGAGI. The CDR3 coding sequence is TGTGCCAGCAGTTCCCCCGGGGAGAACTATGGCTACACCTTC. It is translated as CASSSPGENYGYTF.

The J gene is TRBJ1-5, the V gene TRBV6-5, with 7 bases fitting TRBD1. From germline, CDR1 is MNHEY and CDR2 SVGAGI. This CDR3 contains 14 residues. The V segment lost 6 bases and the J segment 7 bases; nucleotides outside the gene matches: 9. CDR3 region: CASSRGQPGQPQHF. The CDR3 DNA sequence: TGTGCCAGCAGCCGGGGACAGCCAGGGCAGCCCCAGCATTTT.

The CDR3 here is CASKAGAGVAYGYTF. The CDR3 coding sequence is TGTGCCTCCAAGGCAGGGGCAGGGGTTGCCTATGGCTACACCTTC. The V gene is TRBV19, the J gene TRBJ1-2, with TRBD1 as a possible D gene (6 bases). The germline V gene has CDR1 LNHDA and CDR2 SQIVND (reference sequence). The CDR3 extends over 15 amino acids. V was shortened by 11 bases and J by 4 bases, with 23 bases between the two germline ends. Full variable domain (remainder filled in from reference TRBV19 and TRBJ1-2): DGGITQSPKYLFRKEGQNVTLSCEQNLNHDAMYWYRQDPGQGLRLIYYSQIVNDFQKGDIAEGYSVSREKKESFPLTVTSAQKNPTAFYLCASKAGAGVAYGYTFGSGTRLTVV.

The rearrangement links TRBV7-2 to TRBJ2-3; possibly TRBD2 for D (6 bases). This CDR3 is 14 amino acids long. Germline V CDR1 and CDR2: SGHTA, FQGNSA. The germline V and J ends were trimmed by 1 base and 6 bases, with 11 bases remaining between them. The CDR3 coding sequence is TGTGCCAGCAGCTTAGGCGTTGGGGGGGATACGCAGTATTTT. Its translation: CASSLGVGGDTQYF.

The gene calls are TRBV28 and TRBJ2-3; 13 nucleotides agree with TRBD2. V shed 7 bases, J shed 3 bases, and the junction held 4 bases outside the gene matches. The CDR3 contains 15 residues. Germline V CDR1 and CDR2: MDHEN, SYDVKM. CDR3 in amino acids: CASTPTSGRTDTQYF. The DNA of the CDR3 is TGTGCCAGCACTCCGACTAGCGGGAGGACAGATACGCAGTATTTT.

The CDR3 DNA is TGTGCCAGCAGCCATCCTACAGGGGTGACTGAAGCTTTCTTT. It specifies CASSHPTGVTEAFF. The rearrangement uses TRBV7-2 and TRBJ1-1; 7 nucleotides align to TRBD1. This CDR3 region has 14 residues. Looked up from germline, CDR1 is SGHTA and CDR2 is FQGNSA. Germline trimming cut 5 bases from V and 5 bases from J; bases unmatched to any gene: 8.

The chain links TRBV9 to TRBJ2-1, with 10 bases that match TRBD2. The J segment lost 4 bases and the V segment lost 3 bases, leaving 4 bases of the junction unmatched. Germline values: CDR1 SGDLS, CDR2 YYNGEE. The CDR3 is 15 amino acids. The CDR3 bases are TGTGCCAGCAGCGGGACTAGCGGAGGTTACAATGAGCAGTTCTTC. Amino acids: CASSGTSGGYNEQFF.